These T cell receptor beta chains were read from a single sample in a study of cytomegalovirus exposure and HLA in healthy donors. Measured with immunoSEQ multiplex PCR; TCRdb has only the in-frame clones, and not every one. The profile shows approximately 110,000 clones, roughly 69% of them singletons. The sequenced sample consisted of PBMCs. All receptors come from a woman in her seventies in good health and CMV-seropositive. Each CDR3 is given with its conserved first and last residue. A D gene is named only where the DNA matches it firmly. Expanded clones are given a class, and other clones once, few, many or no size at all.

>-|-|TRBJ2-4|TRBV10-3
TGTGCCATCAGTGAAGATCCTGGAGGCAAAAACATTCAGTACTTC
CAISEDPGGKNIQYF
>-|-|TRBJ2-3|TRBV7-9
TGTGCCAGCAGCTTGACTCAACATACGCAGTATTTT
CASSLTQHTQYF
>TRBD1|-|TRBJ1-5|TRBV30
TGTGCCTGGAGTCCCGCGACAGGGTCCCAGCATTTT
CAWSPATGSQHF
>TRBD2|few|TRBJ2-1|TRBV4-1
TGCGCCAGCAGCCTTAGGATCGCACTTAGCGGGGGGGCCGATGAGCAGTTCTTC
CASSLRIALSGGADEQFF
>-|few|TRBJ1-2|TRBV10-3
TGTGCCATCAGTGAGTCGCAGGAGGATAATGGCTACACCTTC
CAISESQEDNGYTF
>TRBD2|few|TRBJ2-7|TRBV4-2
TGTGCCAGCAGCCAAGACCCAGCGGGGAACTACGAGCAGTACTTC
CASSQDPAGNYEQYF
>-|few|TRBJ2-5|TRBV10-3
TGTGCCATCCAGGGCTCGGCGGTCCAGGAGACCCAGTACTTC
CAIQGSAVQETQYF
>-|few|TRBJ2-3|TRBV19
TGTGCCAGTAAACAGGTCCCAGGAGATACGCAGTATTTT
CASKQVPGDTQYF
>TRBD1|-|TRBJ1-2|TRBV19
TGTGCCAGTAGGCCCCGGACAGGGATGGACTATGGCTACACCTTC
CASRPRTGMDYGYTF
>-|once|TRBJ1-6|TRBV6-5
TGTGCCAGCAGCCTAGACTCTCAAACTGGTTCACCCCTCCACTTT
CASSLDSQTGSPLHF
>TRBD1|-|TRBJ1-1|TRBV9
TGTGCCAGCAGCGTAGAGGGGGCTGCGGACACTGAAGCTTTCTTT
CASSVEGAADTEAFF
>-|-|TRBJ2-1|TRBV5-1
TGCGCCAGCAGCTTGGGAGGGTTCGATGAGCAGTTCTTC
CASSLGGFDEQFF
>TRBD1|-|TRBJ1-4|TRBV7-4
TGTGCCAGCAGCTCCCAGGGGGCTAATGAAAAACTGTTTTTT
CASSSQGANEKLFF
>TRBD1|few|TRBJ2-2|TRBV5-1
TGCGCCAGCAGCTTGGTTAGGACAGGGGGCAACACCGGGGAGCTGTTTTTT
CASSLVRTGGNTGELFF
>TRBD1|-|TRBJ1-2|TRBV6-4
TGTGCCAGCAGTGACTCCCCATCCGGGACAGGGGTGTATGGCTACACCTTC
CASSDSPSGTGVYGYTF
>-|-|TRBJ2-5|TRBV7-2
TGTGCCAGCAGCTCCTCCGGGTCCTTGGGCCAAGAGACCCAGTACTTC
CASSSSGSLGQETQYF
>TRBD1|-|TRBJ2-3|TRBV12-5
TGTGCTAGTGGCCCCGGGACAGGGGGCGTTACAGATACGCAGTATTTT
CASGPGTGGVTDTQYF
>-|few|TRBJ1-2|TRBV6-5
TGTGCCAGCAGGTTCGCCGGGGGGCGCGGCTACACCTTC
CASRFAGGRGYTF
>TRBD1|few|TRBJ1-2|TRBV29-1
TGCAGCGTTTCACCCGGGACAGGGGTAGGCTACACCTTC
CSVSPGTGVGYTF
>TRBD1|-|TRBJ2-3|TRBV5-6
TGTGCCAGCAGCGTCCGACAGGGCCCAGATACGCAGTATTTT
CASSVRQGPDTQYF
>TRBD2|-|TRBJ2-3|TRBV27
TGTGCCAGCAGTTTAGTTGCTAGCGGTCGCACAGATACGCAGTATTTT
CASSLVASGRTDTQYF
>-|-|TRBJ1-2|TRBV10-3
TGTGCCACCACCGACAGGCTGGAAAGTGGCTACACCTTC
CATTDRLESGYTF
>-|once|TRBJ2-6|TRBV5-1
TGCGCCAGCAGCTCCACCGGGAGCTCTGGGGCCAACGTCCTGACTTTC
CASSSTGSSGANVLTF
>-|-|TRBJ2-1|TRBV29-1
TGCAGCGTTGATGCCAGTGAGCAGTTCTTC
CSVDASEQFF
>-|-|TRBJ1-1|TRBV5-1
TGCGCCAGCAGCTTGACGGGAAACACTGAAGCTTTCTTT
CASSLTGNTEAFF
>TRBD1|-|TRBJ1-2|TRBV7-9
TGTGCCAGCAGCTTCATGACAGGGTTGGGAGGCTACACCTTC
CASSFMTGLGGYTF
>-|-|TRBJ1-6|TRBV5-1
TGCGCCAGCAGCTTGGGGCACTCCGGGGATTCACCCCTCCACTTT
CASSLGHSGDSPLHF
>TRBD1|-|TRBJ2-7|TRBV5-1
TGCGCCAGCAGCTCGACAGGGGGCAGCTACGAGCAGTACTTC
CASSSTGGSYEQYF
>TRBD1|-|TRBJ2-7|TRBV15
TGTGCCACCAGCAGAGATGGGGACAGGGGGTTCTACGAGCAGTACTTC
CATSRDGDRGFYEQYF
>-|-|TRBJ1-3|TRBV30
TGTGCCTGGAGTCTCGGTCCGAACACCATATATTTT
CAWSLGPNTIYF
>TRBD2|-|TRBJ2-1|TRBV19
TGTGCCAGTAGTCTAGCGGGGGGGAGGACTCTCAATGAGCAGTTCTTC
CASSLAGGRTLNEQFF
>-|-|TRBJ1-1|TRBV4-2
TGTGCCAGCAGCCAAGCGGAAGGGGCGTTGAACACTGAAGCTTTCTTT
CASSQAEGALNTEAFF
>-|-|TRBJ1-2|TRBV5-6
TGTGCCAGCAGGTTTACAGCAGGCTACACCTTC
CASRFTAGYTF
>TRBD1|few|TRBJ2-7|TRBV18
TGTGCCAGCTCAACGGGACAGGGCGCCTACGAGCAGTACTTC
CASSTGQGAYEQYF
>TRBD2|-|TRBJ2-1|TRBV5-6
TGTGCCAGCAGCGGGGGACTAGCGGGGCTTGCCTCCTACAATGAGCAGTTCTTC
CASSGGLAGLASYNEQFF